This TCR beta chain was observed in a study of T cell responses to AZD1222 COVID-19 vaccine. Study results and caveats: Most donors were white British and more were female, and clonal diversity was possibly underestimated. Just 5 to 7 AZD1222 recipients were seropositive at baseline. Only after the peak T cell response were repertoires sampled.

The data were produced by immunoSEQ multiplex PCR, yet TCRdb's version contains in-frame clones alone and is incomplete. The data contain about 89,000 clones, approximately 90% of them singletons. Germline V gives CDR1 SGHRS, CDR2 YFSETQ. The CDR3 has 15 residues. Deletions cut 4 bases from V and 2 bases from J, with 15 bases between. Remarks on this clone: The antigen is unknown.

V gene TRBV5-1 combines with J gene TRBJ1-2; D not resolved. Sequencing used peripheral blood, obtained 28 days after the second AZD1222 dose. The origin of this receptor is an adult who received the AZD1222 COVID-19 vaccine. CDR3 amino acids: CASSPGSQPNYGYTF. The CDR3 DNA reads as TGCGCCAGCAGCCCCGGTAGTCAGCCCAACTATGGCTACACCTTC.